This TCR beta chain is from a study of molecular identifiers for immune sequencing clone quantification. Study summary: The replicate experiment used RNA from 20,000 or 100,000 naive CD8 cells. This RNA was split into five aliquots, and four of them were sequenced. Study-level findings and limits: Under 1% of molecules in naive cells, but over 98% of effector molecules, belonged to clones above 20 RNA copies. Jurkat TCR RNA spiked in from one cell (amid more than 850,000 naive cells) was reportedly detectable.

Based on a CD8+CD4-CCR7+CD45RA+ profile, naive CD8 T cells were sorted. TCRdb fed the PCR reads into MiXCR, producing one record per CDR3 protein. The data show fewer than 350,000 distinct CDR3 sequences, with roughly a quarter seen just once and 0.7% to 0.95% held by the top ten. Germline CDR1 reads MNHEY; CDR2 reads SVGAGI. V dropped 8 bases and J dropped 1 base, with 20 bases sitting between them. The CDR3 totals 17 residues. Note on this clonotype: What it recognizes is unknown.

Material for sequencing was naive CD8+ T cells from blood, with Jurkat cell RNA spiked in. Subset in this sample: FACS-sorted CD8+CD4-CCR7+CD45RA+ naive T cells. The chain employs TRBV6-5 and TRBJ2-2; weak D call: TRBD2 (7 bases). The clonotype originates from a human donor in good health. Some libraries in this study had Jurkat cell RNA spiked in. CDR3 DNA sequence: TGTGCCAGCTATACAGTGTGGGGGGGCCTGAACACCGGGGAGCTGTTTTTT. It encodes CASYTVWGGLNTGELFF.